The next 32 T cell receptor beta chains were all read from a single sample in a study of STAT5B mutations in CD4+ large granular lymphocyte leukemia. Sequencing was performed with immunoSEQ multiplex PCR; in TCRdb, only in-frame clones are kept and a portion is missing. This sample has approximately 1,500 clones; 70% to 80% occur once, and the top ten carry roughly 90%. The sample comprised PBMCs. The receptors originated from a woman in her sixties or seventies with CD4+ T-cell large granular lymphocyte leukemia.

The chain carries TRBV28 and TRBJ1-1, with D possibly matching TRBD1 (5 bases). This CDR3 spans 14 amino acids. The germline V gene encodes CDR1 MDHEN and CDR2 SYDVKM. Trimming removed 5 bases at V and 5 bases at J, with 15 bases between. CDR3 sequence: CASSPHATVTEAFF. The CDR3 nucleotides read TGTGCCAGCAGTCCCCACGCGACAGTGACTGAAGCTTTCTTT.

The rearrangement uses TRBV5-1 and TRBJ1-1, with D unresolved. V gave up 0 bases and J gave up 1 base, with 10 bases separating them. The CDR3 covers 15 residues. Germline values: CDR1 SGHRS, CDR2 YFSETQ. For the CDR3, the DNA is TGCGCCAGCAGCTTGGGAAATCTGGCGAACACTGAAGCTTTCTTT. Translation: CASSLGNLANTEAFF.

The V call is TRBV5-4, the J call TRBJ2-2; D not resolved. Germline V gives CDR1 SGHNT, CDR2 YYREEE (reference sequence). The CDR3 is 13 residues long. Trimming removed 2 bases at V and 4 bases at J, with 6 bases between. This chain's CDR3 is CASSLKSTGELFF. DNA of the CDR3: TGTGCCAGCAGCTTAAAGTCCACCGGGGAGCTGTTTTTT.

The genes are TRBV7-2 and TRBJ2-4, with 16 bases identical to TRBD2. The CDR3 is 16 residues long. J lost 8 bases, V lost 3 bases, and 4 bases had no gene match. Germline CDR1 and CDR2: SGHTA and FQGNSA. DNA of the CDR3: TGTGCCAGCAGCTTGGGACTAGCGGGAGGGGGGCACATTCAGTACTTC. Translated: CASSLGLAGGGHIQYF.

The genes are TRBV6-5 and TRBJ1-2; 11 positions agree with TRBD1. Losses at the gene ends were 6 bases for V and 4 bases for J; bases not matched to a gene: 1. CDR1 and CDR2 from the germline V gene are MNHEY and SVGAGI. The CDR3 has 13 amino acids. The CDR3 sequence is CASRGTGGYGYTF. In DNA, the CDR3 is TGTGCCAGCAGGGGGACAGGGGGCTATGGCTACACCTTC.

The CDR3 is CASSHLGGANQPQHF. DNA of the CDR3: TGTGCCAGCAGCCACTTAGGCGGGGCGAATCAGCCCCAGCATTTT. V and J are TRBV7-9 and TRBJ1-5; D is perhaps TRBD1 (5 bases). Germline V CDR1 and CDR2: SEHNR, FQNEAQ (reference sequence). V dropped 5 bases and J dropped 4 bases, with 15 bases sitting between them. CDR3 size: 15 residues.

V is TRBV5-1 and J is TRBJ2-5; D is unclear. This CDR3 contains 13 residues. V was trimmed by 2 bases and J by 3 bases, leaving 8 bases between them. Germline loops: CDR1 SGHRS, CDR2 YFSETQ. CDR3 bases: TGCGCCAGCAGCTTTTCGGTGGAAGAGACCCAGTACTTC. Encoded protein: CASSFSVEETQYF.

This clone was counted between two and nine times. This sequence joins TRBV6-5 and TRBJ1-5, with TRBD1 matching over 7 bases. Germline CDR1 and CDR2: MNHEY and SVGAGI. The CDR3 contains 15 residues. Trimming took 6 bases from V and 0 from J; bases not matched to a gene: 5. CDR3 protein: CASSGDSHSNQPQHF. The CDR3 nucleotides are TGTGCCAGCAGCGGGGACAGCCATAGCAATCAGCCCCAGCATTTT.

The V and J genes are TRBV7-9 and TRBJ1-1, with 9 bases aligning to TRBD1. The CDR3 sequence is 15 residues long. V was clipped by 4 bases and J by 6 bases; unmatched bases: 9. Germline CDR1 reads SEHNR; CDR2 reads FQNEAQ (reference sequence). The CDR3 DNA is TGTGCCAGCAGCTCCCCCATAAGACAGGGGGCTGAAGCTTTCTTT. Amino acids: CASSSPIRQGAEAFF.

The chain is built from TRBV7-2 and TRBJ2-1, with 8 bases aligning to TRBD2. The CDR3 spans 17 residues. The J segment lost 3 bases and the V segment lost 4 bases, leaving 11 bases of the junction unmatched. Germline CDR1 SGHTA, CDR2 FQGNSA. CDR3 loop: CASSSTPGLGNYNEQFF. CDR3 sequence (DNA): TGTGCCAGCAGCTCCACTCCGGGACTAGGGAACTACAATGAGCAGTTCTTC. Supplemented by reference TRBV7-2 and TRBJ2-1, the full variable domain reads GAGVSQSPSNKVTEKGKDVELRCDPISGHTALYWYRQSLGQGLEFLIYFQGNSAPDKSGLPSDRFSAERTGGSVSTLTIQRTQQEDSAVYLCASSSTPGLGNYNEQFFGPGTRLTVL.

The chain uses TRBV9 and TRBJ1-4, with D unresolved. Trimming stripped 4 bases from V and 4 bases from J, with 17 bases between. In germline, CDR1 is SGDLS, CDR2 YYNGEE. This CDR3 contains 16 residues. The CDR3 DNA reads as TGTGCCAGCAGCCGAGAGGCTGGAGGGATTAATGAAAAACTGTTTTTT. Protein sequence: CASSREAGGINEKLFF.

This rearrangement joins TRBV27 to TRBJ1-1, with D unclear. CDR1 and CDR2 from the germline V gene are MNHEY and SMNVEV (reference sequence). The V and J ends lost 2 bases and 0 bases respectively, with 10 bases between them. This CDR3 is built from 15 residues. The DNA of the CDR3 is TGTGCCAGCAGTTTAGGGGTCACGATGAACACTGAAGCTTTCTTT. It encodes CASSLGVTMNTEAFF.

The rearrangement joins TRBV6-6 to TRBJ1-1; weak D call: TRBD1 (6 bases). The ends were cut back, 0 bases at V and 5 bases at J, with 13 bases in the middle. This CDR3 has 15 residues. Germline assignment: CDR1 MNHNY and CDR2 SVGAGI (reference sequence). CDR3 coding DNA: TGTGCCAGCAGTTACTCTCAGGGGAGGGGGACTGAAGCTTTCTTT. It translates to CASSYSQGRGTEAFF.

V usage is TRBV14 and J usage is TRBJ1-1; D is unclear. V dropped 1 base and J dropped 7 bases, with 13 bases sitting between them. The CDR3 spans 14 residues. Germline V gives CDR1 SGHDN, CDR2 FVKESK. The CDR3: CASSQGQTRVEAFF. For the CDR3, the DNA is TGTGCCAGCAGCCAAGGGCAGACAAGGGTTGAAGCTTTCTTT.

CDR3 sequence (DNA): TGTGCCAGCAGCTTAGGTTCTAGCGGGGGGGCCGAGACCCAGTACTTC. Its protein is CASSLGSSGGAETQYF. This rearrangement joins TRBV7-3 to TRBJ2-5; 12 bases are a match to TRBD2. Trimming cost V 2 bases and J 5 bases; bases outside gene matches: 6. CDR1 is SGHTA and CDR2 is FQGTGA in the germline V gene. The CDR3 has 16 amino acids.

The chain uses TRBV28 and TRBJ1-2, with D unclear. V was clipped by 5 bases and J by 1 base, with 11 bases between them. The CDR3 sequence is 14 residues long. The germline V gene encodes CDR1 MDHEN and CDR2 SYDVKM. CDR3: CASSRRFLNYGYTF. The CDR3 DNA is TGTGCCAGCAGTAGACGATTCCTTAACTATGGCTACACCTTC.

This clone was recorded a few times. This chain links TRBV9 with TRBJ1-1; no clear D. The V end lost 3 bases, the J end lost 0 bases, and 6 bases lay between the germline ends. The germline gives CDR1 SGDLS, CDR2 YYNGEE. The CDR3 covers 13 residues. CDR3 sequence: CASSATLNTEAFF. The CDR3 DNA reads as TGTGCCAGCAGCGCCACCTTGAACACTGAAGCTTTCTTT.

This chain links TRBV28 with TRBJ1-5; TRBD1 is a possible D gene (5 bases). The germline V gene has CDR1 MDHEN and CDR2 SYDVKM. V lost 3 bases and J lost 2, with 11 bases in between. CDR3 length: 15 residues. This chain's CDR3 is CASSLGGFGNQPQHF. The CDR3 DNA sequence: TGTGCCAGCAGTTTGGGGGGATTCGGCAATCAGCCCCAGCATTTT.

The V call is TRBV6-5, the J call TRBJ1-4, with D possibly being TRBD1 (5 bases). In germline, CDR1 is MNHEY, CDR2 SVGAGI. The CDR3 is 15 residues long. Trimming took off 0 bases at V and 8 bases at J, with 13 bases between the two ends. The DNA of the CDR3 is TGTGCCAGCAGTTACTCCGGGACGCTTGACGAAAAACTGTTTTTT. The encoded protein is CASSYSGTLDEKLFF.

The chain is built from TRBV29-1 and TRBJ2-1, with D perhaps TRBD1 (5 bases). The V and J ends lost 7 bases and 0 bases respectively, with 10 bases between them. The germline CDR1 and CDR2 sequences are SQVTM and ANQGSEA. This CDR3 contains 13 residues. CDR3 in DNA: TGCAGCGGCAAGACAGCCTCCTACAATGAGCAGTTCTTC. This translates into CSGKTASYNEQFF.

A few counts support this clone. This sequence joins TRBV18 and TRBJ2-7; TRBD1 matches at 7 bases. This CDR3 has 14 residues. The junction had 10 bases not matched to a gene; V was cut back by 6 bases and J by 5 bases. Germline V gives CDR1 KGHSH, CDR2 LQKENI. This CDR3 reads CASSRGEGANEQYV. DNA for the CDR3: TGTGCCAGCTCCCGAGGTGAGGGGGCCAACGAGCAGTACGTC.

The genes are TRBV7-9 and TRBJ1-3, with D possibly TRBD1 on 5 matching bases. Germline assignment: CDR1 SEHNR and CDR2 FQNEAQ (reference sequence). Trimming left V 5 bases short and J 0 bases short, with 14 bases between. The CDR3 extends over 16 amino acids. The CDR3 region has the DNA TGTGCCAGCAGCCCCCGGGACGCAAGCTCTGGAAACACCATATATTTT. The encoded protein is CASSPRDASSGNTIYF.

The CDR3 loop reads CASSPGQGSTETQYF. The CDR3 DNA reads TGTGCCAGCAGCCCGGGACAGGGGTCCACCGAGACCCAGTACTTC. The V and J genes are TRBV11-3 and TRBJ2-5; 10 positions match TRBD1. This CDR3 spans 15 amino acids. Germline loops: CDR1 SGHNT, CDR2 YENEEA. V trimming: 5 bases; J trimming: 5 bases; junction bases outside the gene matches: 8.

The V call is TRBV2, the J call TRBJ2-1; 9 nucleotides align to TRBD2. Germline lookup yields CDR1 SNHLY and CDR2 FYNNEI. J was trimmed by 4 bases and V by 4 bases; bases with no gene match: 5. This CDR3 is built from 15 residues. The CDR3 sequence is CASSVLAGIYNEQFF. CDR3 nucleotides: TGTGCCAGCAGTGTTCTAGCGGGGATATACAATGAGCAGTTCTTC.

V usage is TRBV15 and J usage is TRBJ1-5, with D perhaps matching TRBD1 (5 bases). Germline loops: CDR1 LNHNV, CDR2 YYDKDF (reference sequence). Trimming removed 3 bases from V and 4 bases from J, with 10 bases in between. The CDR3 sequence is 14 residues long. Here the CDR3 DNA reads TGTGCCACCAGCAGCAGACAGATAAATCAGCCCCAGCATTTT. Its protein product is CATSSRQINQPQHF.

The CDR3 loop reads CTVADTGTEAFF. The CDR3 nucleotides are TGCACGGTGGCTGACACTGGCACTGAAGCTTTCTTT. J is TRBJ1-1 and V is TRBV29-1; the D is unclear. Germline values: CDR1 SQVTM, CDR2 ANQGSEA. The CDR3 loop spans 12 amino acids.

CDR3 protein: CASSLEVTGYSNQPQHF. DNA for the CDR3: TGTGCCAGCAGCTTAGAGGTCACAGGCTATAGCAATCAGCCCCAGCATTTT. This rearrangement joins TRBV7-2 to TRBJ1-5, with a weak D call TRBD1 (5 bases). This CDR3 has 17 residues. V was trimmed by 1 base and J by 0 bases, leaving 13 bases between them. CDR1 is SGHTA, CDR2 FQGNSA, per germline.

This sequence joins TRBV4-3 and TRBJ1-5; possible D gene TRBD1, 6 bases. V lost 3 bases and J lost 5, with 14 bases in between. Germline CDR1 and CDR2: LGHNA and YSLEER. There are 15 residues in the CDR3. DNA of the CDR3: TGCGCCAGCAGCCAGGAGGCAGGGGATCATCAGCCCCAGCATTTT. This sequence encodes CASSQEAGDHQPQHF.

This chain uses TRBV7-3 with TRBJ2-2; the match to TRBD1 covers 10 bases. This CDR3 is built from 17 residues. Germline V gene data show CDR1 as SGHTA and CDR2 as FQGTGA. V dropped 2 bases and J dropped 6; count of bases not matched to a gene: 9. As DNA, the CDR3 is TGTGCCAGCAGCTTACAGAACCCCGGGACAGGGGCCGGGGAGCTGTTTTTT. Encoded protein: CASSLQNPGTGAGELFF.

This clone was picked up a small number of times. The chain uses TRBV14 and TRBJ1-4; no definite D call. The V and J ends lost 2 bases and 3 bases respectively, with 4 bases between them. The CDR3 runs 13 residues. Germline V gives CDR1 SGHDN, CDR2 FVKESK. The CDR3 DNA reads TGTGCCAGCAGCCAATTAGCTAATGAAAAACTGTTTTTT. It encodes CASSQLANEKLFF.

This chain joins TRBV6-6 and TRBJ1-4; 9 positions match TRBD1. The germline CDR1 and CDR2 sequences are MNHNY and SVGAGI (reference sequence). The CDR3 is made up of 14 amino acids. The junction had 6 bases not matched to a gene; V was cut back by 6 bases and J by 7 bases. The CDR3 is CASSATGGGEKLFF. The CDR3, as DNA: TGTGCCAGCAGCGCGACAGGGGGAGGTGAAAAACTGTTTTTT.

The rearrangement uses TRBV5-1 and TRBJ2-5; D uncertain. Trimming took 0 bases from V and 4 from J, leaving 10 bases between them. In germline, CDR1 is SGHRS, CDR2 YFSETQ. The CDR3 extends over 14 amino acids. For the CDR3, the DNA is TGCGCCAGCAGCTTGGCCAACGGTTTAGAGACCCAGTACTTC. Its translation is CASSLANGLETQYF.